This TCR beta chain derives from a study of blood T cell repertoires in COVID-19. For the study at large: Italy, Spain and the United States were the sources of the convalescent and acute COVID-19 samples. PBMCs, B-cell-depleted T cells, or T cells were the source of the cDNA or gDNA that made up the material.

In the study's own analysis: Using reference gene primer amplification, nucleated cell counts were estimated. The data were produced by immunoSEQ multiplex PCR, yet TCRdb's version contains in-frame clones alone and is incomplete. The V and J calls and clone size are taken from that table; D and trimming were inferred from the DNA. The sample lists about 76,000 clones; about 80% were seen once. The CDR3 totals 14 residues. Looked up from germline, CDR1 is MNHNY and CDR2 is SVGAGI (reference sequence). V shed 7 bases, J shed 10 bases, and the junction held 9 bases outside the gene matches. Sample: peripheral blood. This TCR came from a human donor in a cohort sampled during active COVID-19. This chain joins TRBV6-6 and TRBJ1-6; 8 bases fit TRBD1. The CDR3 DNA follows: TGTGCCAGCAACGGACAGGGAGTAGGATCACCCCTCCACTTT. Protein sequence: CASNGQGVGSPLHF.